The 11 T cell receptor beta chains below all came from one sample that was sequenced in a study of blood T cells in healthy people across ages. Then a second PCR, running roughly 7 to 11 cycles, was carried out with a sample-barcoded 5' primer and a J-beta primer mix. TCRdb reprocessed the 5' RACE reads via MiXCR and lists one record per CDR3 protein. The sample lists roughly 680,000 distinct CDR3 sequences, about 50% seen once, with approximately 13% in the top ten. Input material: blood. The source is a woman over 75 in good health.

This clonotype was picked up many times. V gene TRBV9 combines with J gene TRBJ2-3; tentatively, D is TRBD2 (7 bases). Germline lookup yields CDR1 SGDLS and CDR2 YYNGEE. The V end was cut by 4 bases, the J end by 2 bases, with 17 bases between. This CDR3 region has 16 residues. The DNA of the CDR3 is TGTGCCAGCAGCCCACGGGGGGCGATGGACACAGATACGCAGTATTTT. It codes for CASSPRGAMDTDTQYF. The full variable domain, its missing parts supplied by reference TRBV9 and TRBJ2-3, is DSGVTQTPKHLITATGQRVTLRCSPRSGDLSVYWYQQSLDQGLQFLIQYYNGEERAKGNILERFSAQQFPDLHSELNLSSLELGDSALYFCASSPRGAMDTDTQYFGPGTRLTVL.

This chain connects TRBV29-1 to TRBJ2-3, with 7 bases identical to TRBD1. The CDR3 totals 16 residues. The germline V gene has CDR1 SQVTM and CDR2 ANQGSEA. J lost 0 bases, V lost 5 bases, and 11 bases had no gene match. The CDR3 nucleotides are TGCAGCGTTAGAAGAACCGGGACAGTCAGCACAGATACGCAGTATTTT. Translation gives CSVRRTGTVSTDTQYF.

The chain links TRBV2 to TRBJ1-5, with TRBD1 as a possible D gene (5 bases). Per germline, CDR1 SNHLY and CDR2 FYNNEI. Trimming stripped 3 bases from V and 6 bases from J, with 15 bases between. There are 15 residues in the CDR3. The chain's CDR3 is CASSDSLPGSQPQHF. CDR3 nucleotide sequence: TGTGCCAGCAGTGACAGCTTGCCAGGGAGTCAGCCCCAGCATTTT.

The chain has TRBV5-1 and TRBJ1-1, with a weak D call TRBD1 (5 bases). This CDR3 has 14 residues. Trimming took 3 bases from V and 0 from J, leaving 9 bases between them. The germline V gene encodes CDR1 SGHRS and CDR2 YFSETQ. The CDR3, as DNA: TGCGCCAGCAGCTGGTTGACAGTGAACACTGAAGCTTTCTTT. Amino acids: CASSWLTVNTEAFF.

This chain links TRBV7-9 with TRBJ1-5; TRBD1 matches 8 bases. CDR3 length: 15 residues. Unmatched junction bases numbered 3, after V lost 1 base and J lost 4 bases. Looked up from germline, CDR1 is SEHNR and CDR2 is FQNEAQ (reference sequence). The CDR3 here is CASSLGDRLNQPQHF. The CDR3 region has the DNA TGTGCCAGCAGCTTAGGGGACAGGCTTAATCAGCCCCAGCATTTT.

Comments on this clonotype: Possible read error: a much larger clone is one base away. The chain uses TRBV24-1 and TRBJ2-7, with 8 bases matching TRBD1. The trim removed 9 bases at V and 2 bases at J, leaving 5 bases unmatched. The CDR3 length is 13 residues. The V gene's germline CDR1 is KGHDR and CDR2 SFDVKD. As DNA, the CDR3 is TGTGCCACCTCCGACAGGGGCCCCTACGAGCAGTACTTC. Protein product: CATSDRGPYEQYF.

This clonotype was counted at least ten times. J is TRBJ2-1 and V is TRBV6-5; the D gene is possibly TRBD2 (5 bases). This CDR3 has 15 amino acids. V was pared by 8 bases and J by 0 bases, with 14 bases between. The germline V gene has CDR1 MNHEY and CDR2 SVGAGI. CDR3 nucleotides: TGTGCCAGCGGACCAACGGGGAGCTCCTACAATGAGCAGTTCTTC. It is translated as CASGPTGSSYNEQFF.

V gene TRBV5-1 combines with J gene TRBJ2-2; TRBD1 aligns across 9 bases. The V and J ends lost 0 bases and 2 bases, in that order; junction bases with no gene match: 2. Germline assignment: CDR1 SGHRS and CDR2 YFSETQ. This CDR3 comprises 16 residues. This CDR3 reads CASSLDRGHNTGELFF. CDR3 nucleotide sequence: TGCGCCAGCAGCTTGGACAGGGGGCACAACACCGGGGAGCTGTTTTTT.

This chain links TRBV7-2 with TRBJ2-5; TRBD1 might be the D (5 bases). The DNA end is more similar to TRBJ2-7, so the J call may be wrong. The germline gives CDR1 SGHTA, CDR2 FQGNSA. The CDR3 totals 14 residues. In nucleotides, the CDR3 is TGTGCCAGCAGCTTAGATGCAGGGTCCGACGAGCAGTACTTC. This gives the protein CASSLDAGSDEQYF.

This clonotype was seen a handful of times. The chain is built from TRBV5-1 and TRBJ2-6, with D possibly TRBD1 on 5 matching bases. The CDR3 is made up of 17 amino acids. V was pared by 2 bases and J by 2 bases, with 14 bases between. The germline V gene encodes CDR1 SGHRS and CDR2 YFSETQ. The CDR3 is CASSFRTRDTGANVLTF. Written as DNA, the CDR3 is TGCGCCAGCAGCTTTAGGACACGAGATACTGGGGCCAACGTCCTGACTTTC.

A remark on this clonotype: A read error may produce the germline difference seen at one junction end. The V gene is TRBV6-5, the J gene TRBJ2-1; maybe TRBD2 (6 bases). There are 14 residues in the CDR3. In germline, CDR1 is MNHEY, CDR2 SVGAGI. CDR3 DNA sequence: TGTGCCGGCAGTTACGCGCGGGATTGGGGTGAGCAGTTCTTC. This sequence encodes CAGSYARDWGEQFF.